The 16 T cell receptor beta chains below come from one sample, sequenced in a study of OX40 agonist ivuxolimab in advanced cancers. Produced via immunoSEQ multiplex PCR; TCRdb's table is partial and in-frame only. Among more than 80,000 clones listed, roughly 89% were seen once. The source was CD4+ or CD8+ T cells sorted from blood, collected in a trial of the OX40 agonist ivuxolimab. These receptors came from an adult with an advanced solid tumor such as melanoma, head and neck, liver or kidney cancer.

CDR3 protein: CASSPGQGTEDTQYF. The CDR3 DNA follows: TGCGCCAGCAGCCCGGGACAGGGCACAGAAGATACGCAGTATTTT. The rearrangement joins TRBV5-1 to TRBJ2-3; TRBD1 matches 9 bases. The V and J ends lost 4 bases and 5 bases, in that order; junction bases with no gene match: 8. The germline V gene encodes CDR1 SGHRS and CDR2 YFSETQ. The CDR3 spans 15 residues.

The chain couples TRBV28 to TRBJ2-7; possible D gene TRBD1, 7 bases. The CDR3 spans 17 residues. Germline CDR1 reads MDHEN; CDR2 reads SYDVKM. The V end lost 6 bases, the J end lost 3 bases, and 24 bases lay between the germline ends. CDR3 sequence: CASRHGTVRDSYYEQYF. The DNA for the CDR3 is TGTGCCAGCAGACACGGGACAGTCCGGGACTCGTACTACGAGCAGTACTTC. The variable domain in full, with the rest retrieved from reference TRBV28 and TRBJ2-7, is DVKVTQSSRYLVKRTGEKVFLECVQDMDHENMFWYRQDPGLGLRLIYFSYDVKMKEKGDIPEGYSVSREKKERFSLILESASTNQTSMYLCASRHGTVRDSYYEQYFGPGTRLTVT.

The sample holds a few counts of this clone. V and J are TRBV4-1 and TRBJ1-4; a possible D gene is TRBD1 (5 bases). Germline CDR1 is MGHRA and CDR2 is YSYEKL. The V gene lost 4 bases and the J gene lost 8 bases, with 11 bases spanning the gap. The CDR3 length is 13 residues. The CDR3 loop is CASSPGAEEKLFF. DNA of the CDR3: TGCGCCAGCAGCCCCGGGGCGGAGGAAAAACTGTTTTTT.

The rearrangement joins TRBV6-4 to TRBJ2-1; D gene ambiguous. The germline V and J ends were trimmed by 0 bases and 3 bases, with 3 bases remaining between them. The CDR3 consists of 13 residues. CDR1 is MRHNA and CDR2 is SNTAGT in the germline V gene. This CDR3 is CASSDSNYNEQFF. The CDR3 DNA is TGTGCCAGCAGTGACTCGAACTACAATGAGCAGTTCTTC.

This chain links TRBV11-3 with TRBJ1-2, with D tentatively TRBD1 (5 bases). V was shortened by 0 bases and J by 5 bases, with 7 bases between the two germline ends. This CDR3 region has 13 residues. Germline loops: CDR1 SGHNT, CDR2 YENEEA. The CDR3 DNA follows: TGTGCCAGCAGCTTAGAGACAGCGTATGGCTACACCTTC. Amino acids: CASSLETAYGYTF. Together with reference TRBV11-3 and TRBJ1-2, the CDR3 gives the full variable domain: EAGVVQSPRYKIIEKKQPVAFWCNPISGHNTLYWYLQNLGQGPELLIRYENEEAVDDSQLPKDRFSAERLKGVDSTLKIQPAELGDSAVYLCASSLETAYGYTFGSGTRLTVV.

This chain uses TRBV4-1 with TRBJ1-2; unclear D gene. CDR3 length: 14 residues. CDR1 is MGHRA, CDR2 YSYEKL, per germline. V shed 1 base and J shed 8 bases, with 14 bases lying between them. This chain's CDR3 is CASSQGPGAEGYTF. The CDR3 DNA is TGCGCCAGCAGCCAAGGTCCAGGAGCTGAAGGCTACACCTTC.

This sequence joins TRBV5-1 and TRBJ2-1; D remains unclear. This CDR3 contains 17 residues. V lost 0 bases, J lost 0 bases, and 13 bases lay in between. CDR1 is SGHRS and CDR2 is YFSETQ in the germline V gene. The CDR3 sequence is CASSLARARFSYNEQFF. The DNA of the CDR3 is TGCGCCAGCAGCTTGGCTCGTGCTAGATTCTCCTACAATGAGCAGTTCTTC.

V gene TRBV10-1 combines with J gene TRBJ2-7; D unclear. V lost 8 bases and J 0 bases, leaving 11 bases between the germline ends. The CDR3 extends over 13 amino acids. Per the germline V gene, CDR1 is WNHNN and CDR2 is SYGVQD (reference sequence). The CDR3 nucleotides are TGCGCCAGCTCCAGCTCTGCCTCCTACGAGCAGTACTTC. Translated, it gives CASSSSASYEQYF.

The rearrangement joins TRBV7-3 to TRBJ2-7; D is ambiguous. The CDR3 consists of 14 residues. Germline CDR1 is SGHTA and CDR2 is FQGTGA. Deletions cut 0 bases from V and 2 bases from J, with 8 bases between. This chain's CDR3 is CASSLTADAYEQYF. CDR3 nucleotides: TGTGCCAGCAGCTTAACGGCGGACGCCTACGAGCAGTACTTC.

This chain uses TRBV13 with TRBJ2-1, with 8 bases lining up with TRBD2. Germline V gene lookup returns CDR1 PRHDT and CDR2 FYEKMQ (reference sequence). V lost 5 bases to trimming and J lost 7 bases; unmatched junction nucleotides: 1. The CDR3 has 12 residues. The CDR3 reads CASSSGRNEQFF. The CDR3 coding sequence is TGTGCCAGCAGCAGCGGGAGAAATGAGCAGTTCTTC.

This chain joins TRBV11-3 and TRBJ2-7; 10 bases fit TRBD2. With 5 bases clipped from V and 5 bases from J, the junction kept 12 bases outside the gene matches. The germline gives CDR1 SGHNT, CDR2 YENEEA. CDR3 length: 16 residues. This chain's CDR3 is CASSKPTSGAGNEQYF. CDR3 nucleotide sequence: TGTGCCAGCAGCAAGCCAACTAGCGGGGCCGGAAACGAGCAGTACTTC.

The J gene is TRBJ2-1, the V gene TRBV11-3, with 11 bases that match TRBD2. The CDR3 is 17 residues long. Germline CDR1 is SGHNT and CDR2 is YENEEA. J was trimmed by 9 bases and V by 5 bases; bases with no gene match: 15. CDR3 in DNA: TGTGCCAGCAGCCAATTATTAGCGGGAGGGCCTTTTGTTGAGCAGTTCTTC. It encodes CASSQLLAGGPFVEQFF.

The CDR3 DNA follows: TGTGCCAGCAGTTTAGTGGGACAGGGGGCAGATGGGGCCAACGTCCTGACTTTC. Translated, it gives CASSLVGQGADGANVLTF. The gene calls are TRBV27 and TRBJ2-6; TRBD1 agrees at 12 bases. Trimming removed 2 bases from V and 3 bases from J; junction bases left unmatched: 5. Germline assignment: CDR1 MNHEY and CDR2 SMNVEV (reference sequence). The CDR3 covers 18 residues.

J is TRBJ1-4 and V is TRBV28; tentative D call: TRBD1 (6 bases). Trimming pared 6 bases from V and 7 bases from J, leaving 15 bases between. Germline CDR1 is MDHEN and CDR2 is SYDVKM. The CDR3 is made up of 14 amino acids. For the CDR3, the DNA is TGTGCCAGCAGCTACAGGGTTGGGGGTGAAAAACTGTTTTTT. Translated, it gives CASSYRVGGEKLFF.

The rearrangement uses TRBV27 and TRBJ1-2, with TRBD1 matching over 11 bases. Germline values: CDR1 MNHEY, CDR2 SMNVEV (reference sequence). There are 19 residues in the CDR3. V was clipped by 0 bases and J by 0 bases; unmatched bases: 9. The CDR3 protein is CASSLSDGTGGSTNYGYTF. The CDR3 DNA reads TGTGCCAGCAGTTTATCGGATGGGACAGGGGGAAGTACTAACTATGGCTACACCTTC.

The chain has TRBV10-3 and TRBJ2-1, with D possibly called TRBD1 or TRBD2 (5 bases each). Germline values: CDR1 ENHRY, CDR2 SYGVKD. Trimming cost V 3 bases and J 7 bases, with 7 bases left between them. The length of the CDR3 is 12 residues. The chain's CDR3 is CAISEWGNEQFF. CDR3 DNA: TGTGCCATCAGTGAATGGGGGAATGAGCAGTTCTTC.